This T cell receptor beta chain derives from a study of blood T cells in healthy people across ages. A second PCR, run for roughly 7 to 12 cycles, used a sample-barcoded 5' primer plus a J-beta primer mix. TCRdb reprocessed the 5' RACE reads with MiXCR, giving one entry per CDR3 protein. The data contain 850,000 to 1,100,000 distinct CDR3 sequences, 35% to 40% of them singletons. The specimen was blood. The sequence was collected from a man younger than 30 in good health.

CDR3 sequence (DNA): TGCAGTGCTAGATGGGGGGTGAACACTGAAGCTTTCTTT. It encodes CSARWGVNTEAFF. J is TRBJ1-1 and V is TRBV20-1; maybe TRBD1 (5 bases). In germline, CDR1 is DFQATT, CDR2 SNEGSKA (reference sequence). The CDR3 loop spans 13 amino acids. Trimming removed 2 bases at V and 0 bases at J, with 7 bases between.